The T cell receptor beta chain described here comes from a study of shared clonotypes between healthy human individuals (dated by TCRdb to between 2020 and 2021). For context, the study as a whole: The cohort comprised two women and three men aged 18 to 49 years. The study deeply sequenced blood TCR repertoires of five healthy adults to estimate repertoire size and the extent of clonotype sharing between individuals. Per donor, three plates each were used for CD4 naive and CD4 memory, two for CD8 naive, and one for CD8 memory. Each donor's leukapheresis produced roughly between about 0.9 and 9.5 billion PBMCs. To increase sequencing depth and limit assay-specific biases, TCR repertoire library preparation and sequencing were carried out by different laboratories using diverse techniques. Study-wide conclusions, independent of this receptor: Around 5.4% of naive CD4, roughly 3.5% of naive CD8, 2% to 2.5% of memory CD4, and approximately 0.4% of memory CD8 clonotypes were shared across several donors. Compared with non-shared clonotypes, the clonotypes found in all four sorted-subset donors had higher generation probabilities. The genetic and exposure-history diversity represented was limited by the small number of donors. Based on pairwise subsampling, the degree of clonotype sharing among donors was expected to be affected by sequencing depth. Sampling was restricted to blood, and TCR repertoires in tissue are likely to differ from TCR repertoires in blood. Naive subsets generally had larger estimated clonotype richness than memory subsets. Even with the large sequencing depth, rarefaction of the sorted-subset datasets indicated that sequencing was incomplete.

TCR CDR3 regions were amplified from genomic DNA by multiplex PCR using the deep immunoSEQ assay. Genomic DNA extracted from each cell subset was distributed evenly over all wells of several immunoSEQ 96-well plates, and each plate served as one replicate. For sorted subsets, each replicate PCR was loaded with about 0.2 ug genomic DNA, equivalent to about 33,000 T cell genomes. Purified libraries were measured with a Qubit 3.0 fluorometer, size-checked on a Bioanalyzer 2100, and measured again with the KAPA Library Quantification kit. Every immunoSEQ 96-well plate was sequenced on a dedicated single-read 150-cycle Illumina NextSeq 550 flow cell. From the authors' description of their analysis: Because only junctional sequences without quality scores were contained in the immunoSEQ output, filtering matching that applied to full-length reads could not be performed. Sequences were annotated with PyIR, a Python wrapper for IgBLAST v1.9, and V/J genes and CDR3 were assigned using IMGT germline references. Reads were removed for weak V/J assignments (E-value above 1e-6), missing CDR3, stop codons, out-of-frame junctions, or ambiguous translated residues. V3J clonotypes were defined by identical inferred V gene, J gene, and CDR3 amino acid sequence. Percentage overlap between repertoires was calculated by dividing the number of shared unique clonotypes by the size of the smaller repertoire. Three approaches were used to assess repertoire richness: RTK rarefaction, the Chao1 estimator, and Recon v2.1 estimates of unobserved clonotypes. Generation probabilities were computed with OLGA for all TCRbeta clonotypes obtained by the gDNA method from several donors. Held by TCRdb, this immuneACCESS table contains in-frame sequences only and omits some clones. Under half of the omission traces to an unresolved V gene where checked; the cause of the rest is unknown. V and J calls and clone size come straight from that table; D and trimming were deduced from the DNA. The sample table contains some 1.4 million clones; only one count was recorded for more than 95% of them. In total, the top ten clones hold 0.95% to 1.5% of the sample.

Via the germline V gene (reference sequence), CDR1 is LNHNV and CDR2 YYDKDF. The CDR3 sequence holds 17 residues, the cysteine and phenylalanine included. Only the CDR3 DNA stays, 51 bases, in frame from base 1. V is trimmed back by 2 bases and J by 1 base, and the junction contains 4 bases that no gene match accounts for. Regarding this clone: The target of this receptor is not known. Per-base quality was not reported, and no clone a single base away is much larger than it.

The donors were healthy, HIV-negative adults with no recently reported acute infections or vaccinations. All donors were Caucasian adults living in Nashville, Tennessee, USA. CD4+ T cells were enriched through magnetic negative selection, after which naive cells were positively selected on CD45RA and the remaining negative fraction served as the memory subset. After blood collection by leukapheresis, PBMCs were isolated using Ficoll-Histopaque density gradient centrifugation and then cryopreserved in the vapor phase of liquid nitrogen. Purity and quantity of every magnetically sorted T cell population were checked by analytical flow cytometry. Genomic DNA was isolated from each sorted fraction and quantified by UV absorbance on a Nanodrop 2000c.

This receptor was identified in a young man in good health. Rearrangement joined TRBV15 to TRBJ2-3; the junction holds 12 bases that match TRBD2. Sequenced sample: naive CD4+ T cells sorted from blood. This specimen's cell subset or site label, interpreted: CD45RA+ positively selected. In nucleotide form, the sequence is TGTGCCACCAGCAGACAAAGACTAGCGGGAGGCACAGATACGCAGTATTTT. Its translation reads: CATSRQRLAGGTDTQYF.